These 28 T cell receptor beta chains share one sample of origin, sequenced in a study of regulatory T cells in long-lasting Graves disease. Time point here: persistent/refractory GD, antithyroid drugs over 5 years with positive TRAb. RNA from PBMCs was the source of the TCR library. HTBI primers from iRepertoire and Arm-PCR of CDR3 regions yielded the TCR beta libraries. Using its own MiXCR run on the multiplex PCR reads, TCRdb lists one record per CDR3 protein. The profile shows around 510,000 distinct CDR3 sequences, around 20% of them singletons. The specimen comprised peripheral blood mononuclear cells (PBMCs), sampled when the disease was refractory, from a patient treated with antithyroid drugs. The receptors here all came from a female donor with Graves disease.

This clonotype has only a few counts. V usage is TRBV29-1 and J usage is TRBJ2-7; TRBD1 matches 9 bases. The CDR3 totals 17 residues. Germline V CDR1 and CDR2: SQVTM, ANQGSEA. The J segment lost 1 base and the V segment lost 1 base, leaving 11 bases of the junction unmatched. CDR3 nucleotide sequence: TGCAGCGTTGAAGGGTACGGCACAGGGGGCCGGTCCTACGAGCAGTACTTC. It codes for CSVEGYGTGGRSYEQYF.

The chain recombines TRBV9 with TRBJ1-2; D call uncertain. The germline V gene has CDR1 SGDLS and CDR2 YYNGEE. This CDR3 comprises 12 residues. CDR3 nucleotides: TGTGCGAGCGAACGCCCTTTCTATGGCTACACCTTC. It codes for CASERPFYGYTF.

This sequence joins TRBV30 and TRBJ1-3, with D possibly matching TRBD1 (6 bases). The CDR3 sequence is 15 residues long. V was shortened by 2 bases and J by 0 bases, with 11 bases between the two germline ends. Germline V lookup: CDR1 GTSNPN, CDR2 SVGIG (reference sequence). The CDR3 is CAWSKGVTSGNTIYF. The DNA of the CDR3 is TGTGCCTGGAGTAAGGGGGTTACCTCTGGAAACACCATATATTTT.

The rearrangement joins TRBV11-2 to TRBJ2-1; D may match TRBD1 or TRBD2 (5 bases each). CDR1 and CDR2 (germline): SGHAT, FQNNGV. The CDR3 totals 16 residues. The V and J ends lost 5 bases and 0 bases respectively, with 14 bases between them. The CDR3 DNA follows: TGTGCCAGCAGCCGGATGGGGGTGGGCTCCTACAATGAGCAGTTCTTC. Amino acid sequence: CASSRMGVGSYNEQFF.

This clonotype was recorded at least ten times. The chain employs TRBV28 and TRBJ1-2, with D possibly TRBD1 on 5 matching bases. V shed 6 bases and J shed 8 bases, with 13 bases lying between them. The CDR3 is 12 residues long. In germline, CDR1 is MDHEN, CDR2 SYDVKM. CDR3 DNA sequence: TGTGCCAGCAGATCCGGGACGGCCGGCTACACCTTC. This codes for CASRSGTAGYTF.

The chain uses TRBV13 and TRBJ1-1, with D possibly matching TRBD1 (5 bases). V was cut by 3 bases and J by 4 bases, with 18 bases left in between. This CDR3 has 16 residues. CDR1 and CDR2 (germline): PRHDT, FYEKMQ (reference sequence). The CDR3, as DNA: TGTGCCAGCAGCTTTGGGTCTAGTGGGGCGCCCACTGAAGCTTTCTTT. As protein: CASSFGSSGAPTEAFF.

Ten or more counts support this clonotype. This chain links TRBV28 with TRBJ2-5; D not resolved. Germline V gene data show CDR1 as MDHEN and CDR2 as SYDVKM. The CDR3 runs to 12 residues. Trimming removed 6 bases at V and 5 bases at J, with 10 bases between. The chain's CDR3 is CASSSTEETQYF. The CDR3 region has the DNA TGTGCCAGCAGCTCTACCGAGGAGACCCAGTACTTC.

The chain recombines TRBV30 with TRBJ2-6, with D unclear. The CDR3 is 14 amino acids. V lost 2 bases to trimming and J lost 7 bases, with 12 bases between them. Looked up from germline, CDR1 is GTSNPN and CDR2 is SVGIG (reference sequence). The CDR3 loop is CAWSLPFSANVLTF. The DNA for the CDR3 is TGTGCCTGGAGTCTTCCCTTTTCAGCCAACGTCCTGACTTTC.

This clonotype came up many times. The rearrangement joins TRBV7-3 to TRBJ2-7, with 12 bases fitting TRBD2. Germline V CDR1 and CDR2: SGHTA, FQGTGA. The CDR3 runs 15 residues. V shed 5 bases and J 6 bases; nucleotides not matched to a gene: 8. Here the CDR3 reads CASSPSGRALSEQYF. CDR3 nucleotide sequence: TGTGCCAGCAGCCCTAGCGGGAGGGCTCTGAGCGAGCAGTACTTC.

V gene TRBV29-1 combines with J gene TRBJ1-2, with a tentative D call TRBD1 (6 bases). The CDR3 covers 15 residues. V was cut by 4 bases and J by 2 bases, with 17 bases left in between. Germline CDR1 and CDR2: SQVTM and ANQGSEA. The CDR3 sequence is CSVGLGGGGNYGYTF. The CDR3 DNA follows: TGCAGCGTTGGGCTTGGGGGGGGCGGAAACTATGGCTACACCTTC.

This rearrangement joins TRBV3-1 to TRBJ2-1, with D perhaps being TRBD1 or TRBD2 (5 bases each). CDR1 is LGHDT, CDR2 YNNKEL, per germline (reference sequence). Trimming left V 5 bases short and J 5 bases short, with 13 bases between. The CDR3 runs to 14 residues. The CDR3 DNA reads as TGTGCCAGCAGCAAACTGGGGGTGGACAATGAGCAGTTCTTC. Protein sequence: CASSKLGVDNEQFF.

This clonotype was recorded many times. This sequence joins TRBV28 and TRBJ2-7, with D perhaps matching TRBD1 or TRBD2 (5 bases each). The germline gives CDR1 MDHEN, CDR2 SYDVKM. This CDR3 has 16 amino acids. Trimming removed 3 bases from V and 3 bases from J, with 18 bases in between. CDR3 DNA sequence: TGTGCCAGCAGTTTCGAGGGACGGGTCCGGGTCTACGAGCAGTACTTC. This translates into CASSFEGRVRVYEQYF.

At least ten counts were recorded for this clonotype. The chain uses TRBV28 and TRBJ2-7; the D gene could be TRBD1 or TRBD2 (6 bases each). Germline CDR1 reads MDHEN; CDR2 reads SYDVKM. CDR3 length: 15 amino acids. V lost 3 bases and J lost 4, with 16 bases in between. DNA of the CDR3: TGTGCCAGCAGTTTCTCAGTTCGGGGGCCGTACGAGCAGTACTTC. Translation gives CASSFSVRGPYEQYF.

The gene calls are TRBV19 and TRBJ1-5; perhaps TRBD1 as D (5 bases). Per germline, CDR1 LNHDA and CDR2 SQIVND (reference sequence). V shed 5 bases and J shed 2 bases, with 16 bases lying between them. The CDR3 runs 16 residues. CDR3 sequence (DNA): TGTGCCAGTAGTTCTTACGGGGGAGTCGGCAATCAGCCCCAGCATTTT. It codes for CASSSYGGVGNQPQHF. Supplemented by reference TRBV19 and TRBJ1-5, the full variable domain reads DGGITQSPKYLFRKEGQNVTLSCEQNLNHDAMYWYRQDPGQGLRLIYYSQIVNDFQKGDIAEGYSVSREKKESFPLTVTSAQKNPTAFYLCASSSYGGVGNQPQHFGDGTRLSIL.

The V call is TRBV5-4, the J call TRBJ1-1; 7 nucleotides align to TRBD1. Germline V gene data show CDR1 as SGHNT and CDR2 as YYREEE (reference sequence). CDR3 length equals 14 residues. Trimming took 4 bases from V and 5 from J; bases not matched to a gene: 8. The CDR3 loop reads CASSTGQARTEAFF. Here the CDR3 DNA reads TGTGCCAGCAGCACAGGACAGGCAAGGACTGAAGCTTTCTTT.

The table lists this clonotype with many counts. The rearrangement joins TRBV7-9 to TRBJ1-6; no firm D call. CDR1 SEHNR and CDR2 FQNEAQ come from the germline V gene (reference sequence). The CDR3 covers 12 residues. Trimming cost V 4 bases and J 6 bases, with 4 bases left between them. CDR3 bases: TGTGCCAGCAGCTCTGTTAATTCACCCCTCCACTTT. This encodes CASSSVNSPLHF.

This clonotype has at least ten counts. This chain connects TRBV27 to TRBJ2-7, with D tentatively TRBD1 (6 bases). Deletions cut 5 bases from V and 3 bases from J, with 14 bases between. The V gene's germline CDR1 is MNHEY and CDR2 SMNVEV (reference sequence). This CDR3 comprises 14 residues. CDR3 amino acids: CASSLRETGYEQYF. CDR3 bases: TGTGCCAGCAGTCTCAGGGAGACAGGCTACGAGCAGTACTTC.

A word on this clonotype: The germline gene is not matched at one end of the junction; a read error may be the cause. The chain joins TRBV27 to TRBJ1-2; no reliable D call. The germline CDR1 and CDR2 sequences are MNHEY and SMNVEV (reference sequence). The CDR3 extends over 13 amino acids. The CDR3 reads CASGFYSSYGYTF. CDR3 sequence (DNA): TGTGCCAGCGGTTTTTACAGTTCCTATGGCTACACCTTC.

This clonotype came up many times. The CDR3 DNA follows: TGTGCCAGCAGTTTGAATAGTGAAGCTTTCTTT. Amino acids: CASSLNSEAFF. This chain uses TRBV28 with TRBJ1-1, with D unresolved. The CDR3 covers 11 residues. With 3 bases removed from V and 7 bases from J, the gap between germline ends came to 6 bases. From germline, CDR1 is MDHEN and CDR2 SYDVKM. Complete variable domain (other parts from reference TRBV28 and TRBJ1-1): DVKVTQSSRYLVKRTGEKVFLECVQDMDHENMFWYRQDPGLGLRLIYFSYDVKMKEKGDIPEGYSVSREKKERFSLILESASTNQTSMYLCASSLNSEAFFGQGTRLTVV.

This clonotype was found a few times. The genes are TRBV5-1 and TRBJ2-7; D may match TRBD1 or TRBD2 (5 bases each). V was pared by 6 bases and J by 9 bases, with 22 bases between. This CDR3 has 14 amino acids. Looked up from germline, CDR1 is SGHRS and CDR2 is YFSETQ. The CDR3 protein is CASKSGTPDATQYF. The CDR3, as DNA: TGCGCCAGCAAGTCTGGGACGCCAGACGCCACGCAGTACTTC.

This clonotype was detected many times. The chain carries TRBV7-2 and TRBJ2-3; 7 bases line up with TRBD1. Looked up from germline, CDR1 is SGHTA and CDR2 is FQGNSA. This CDR3 has 14 residues. V gave up 5 bases and J gave up 5 bases; unmatched junction bases: 7. Here the CDR3 reads CASSLEGDRDTQYF. CDR3 DNA sequence: TGTGCCAGCAGCCTAGAGGGGGACAGAGATACGCAGTATTTT.

The chain links TRBV6-2 or TRBV6-3 to TRBJ2-7; D call uncertain. Per the germline V gene, CDR1 is MNHEY and CDR2 is SVGEGT. The CDR3 sequence is 13 residues long. Trimming pared 4 bases from V and 5 bases from J, leaving 12 bases between. CDR3 protein: CASSLSITNEQYF. The DNA for the CDR3 is TGTGCCAGCAGTTTGTCTATTACGAACGAGCAGTACTTC.

Many counts were recorded for this clonotype. The chain has TRBV10-3 and TRBJ1-4; D is unclear. Trimming took 6 bases from V and 8 from J, leaving 19 bases between them. The germline V gene encodes CDR1 ENHRY and CDR2 SYGVKD. The CDR3 runs to 15 residues. The CDR3 sequence is CAISETLDVGEKLFF. In DNA form, the CDR3 reads TGTGCCATCAGCGAGACACTCGACGTAGGGGAAAAACTGTTTTTT.

V and J are TRBV20-1 and TRBJ2-7; D is undetermined. The CDR3 contains 13 residues. V shed 1 base and J shed 3 bases, with 10 bases lying between them. CDR1 and CDR2 from the germline V gene are DFQATT and SNEGSKA (reference sequence). CDR3 protein: CSARGDWGYEQYF. The DNA of the CDR3 is TGCAGTGCTAGAGGAGACTGGGGCTACGAGCAGTACTTC.

This clonotype was observed many times. The genes are TRBV12-3 or TRBV12-4 and TRBJ2-5; D is unresolved. The CDR3 sequence is 16 residues long. Trimming shortened V by 3 bases and J by 0 bases, and 14 bases separated the two germline ends. The CDR3 region has the DNA TGTGCCAGCAGTTTCTCGTCTAATTTGTACCAAGAGACCCAGTACTTC. Residues: CASSFSSNLYQETQYF.

This clonotype was counted many times. The chain has TRBV6-2 or TRBV6-3 and TRBJ1-1; D is perhaps TRBD1 (6 bases). Looked up from germline, CDR1 is MNHEY and CDR2 is SVGEGT. V was pared by 5 bases and J by 3 bases, with 16 bases between. The CDR3 sequence is 15 residues long. The CDR3 spells CASSPLAGVDTEAFF. The CDR3 DNA reads TGTGCCAGCAGTCCCTTGGCAGGGGTGGACACTGAAGCTTTCTTT.

In this sample, this clonotype turned up many times. The gene calls are TRBV28 and TRBJ2-7; D gene uncertain. The germline CDR1 and CDR2 sequences are MDHEN and SYDVKM. This CDR3 is built from 10 residues. V dropped 10 bases and J dropped 2 bases, with 6 bases sitting between them. The CDR3 loop is CATQAYEQYF. CDR3 in DNA: TGTGCCACTCAAGCCTACGAGCAGTACTTC.

For this clonotype: A much larger clone differs by one base, so this may be a read error. The chain is built from TRBV15 and TRBJ2-2, with TRBD1 as a possible D gene (5 bases). Germline V gene data show CDR1 as LNHNV and CDR2 as YYDKDF (reference sequence). There are 16 residues in the CDR3. V lost 8 bases and J 0 bases, leaving 16 bases between the germline ends. CDR3 coding DNA: TGTGCCACCGGCGAGTACAGGAGTGCGAACACCGGGGAGCTGTTTTTT. Residues: CATGEYRSANTGELFF.